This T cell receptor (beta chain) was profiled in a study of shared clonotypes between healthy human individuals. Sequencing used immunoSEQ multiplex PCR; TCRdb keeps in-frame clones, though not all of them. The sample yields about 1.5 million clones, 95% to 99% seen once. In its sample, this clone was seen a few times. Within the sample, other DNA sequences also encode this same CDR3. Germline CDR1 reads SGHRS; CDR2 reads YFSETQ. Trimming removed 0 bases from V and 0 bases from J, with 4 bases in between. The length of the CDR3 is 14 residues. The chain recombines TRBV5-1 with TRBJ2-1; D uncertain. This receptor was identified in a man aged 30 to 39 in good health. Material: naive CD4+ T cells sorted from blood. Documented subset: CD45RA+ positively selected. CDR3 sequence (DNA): TGCGCCAGCAGCTTGGAGAGCTCCTACAATGAGCAGTTCTTC. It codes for CASSLESSYNEQFF.